The subject of this entry is one TCR beta chain. Individuals aged 18 to 89 years were recruited from approximately 22 US areas. Membership in each cohort depended on participant-reported clinical history. The sample belongs to a study of blood T cell repertoires in COVID-19. Turning to the study itself: From the United States, Italy and Spain came samples of acute and convalescent COVID-19.

CDR3 length: 16 residues. V dropped 0 bases and J dropped 7; count of bases not matched to a gene: 8. The germline gives CDR1 MNHEY, CDR2 SVGAGI. Sequencing used immunoSEQ multiplex PCR; TCRdb keeps in-frame clones, though not all of them. The sample holds approximately 150,000 clones; almost 85% are singletons and the top ten take around 3.7%. J is TRBJ1-2 and V is TRBV6-5; 10 nucleotides match TRBD1. Sequencing input: PBMCs or T cells enriched from blood (not recorded which). The receptor was derived from a woman aged 50 to 60 with acute COVID-19. The DNA of the CDR3 is TGTGCCAGCAGTTACTCCCGGGACAGGGGTTCACGTGGCTACACCTTC. Its translation: CASSYSRDRGSRGYTF.